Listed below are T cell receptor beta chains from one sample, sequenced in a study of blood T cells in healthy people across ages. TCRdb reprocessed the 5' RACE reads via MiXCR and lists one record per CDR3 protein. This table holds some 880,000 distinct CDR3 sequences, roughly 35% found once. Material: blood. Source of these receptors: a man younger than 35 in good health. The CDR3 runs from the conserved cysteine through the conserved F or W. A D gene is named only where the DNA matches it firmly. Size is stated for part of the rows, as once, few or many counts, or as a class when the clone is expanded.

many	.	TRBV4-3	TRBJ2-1	CASSQETHNEQFF	TGCGCCAGCAGCCAAGAGACCCACAATGAGCAGTTCTTC
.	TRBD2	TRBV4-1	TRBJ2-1	CASSVAGEWNEQFF	TGCGCCAGCAGCGTAGCGGGGGAGTGGAATGAGCAGTTCTTC
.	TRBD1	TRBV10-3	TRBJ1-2	CAISPGTGVNYGYTF	TGTGCCATCAGTCCCGGGACAGGAGTAAACTATGGCTACACCTTC
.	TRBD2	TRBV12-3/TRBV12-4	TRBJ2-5	CASSGTRGTKETQYF	TGTGCCAGCAGTGGGACTAGAGGAACTAAAGAGACCCAGTACTTC
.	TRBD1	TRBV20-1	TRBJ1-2	CSARAYPGQGDYGYTF	TGCAGTGCTAGAGCATATCCGGGACAGGGGGACTATGGCTACACCTTC
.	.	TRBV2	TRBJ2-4	CASSSGPLGAKNIQYF	TGTGCCAGCAGTTCGGGGCCGTTGGGGGCCAAAAACATTCAGTACTTC
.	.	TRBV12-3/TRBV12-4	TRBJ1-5	CASSLVPSNQPQHF	TGTGCCAGCAGTTTAGTACCCAGCAATCAGCCCCAGCATTTT
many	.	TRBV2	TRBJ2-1	CASSERQGILNEQFF	TGTGCCAGCAGTGAAAGGCAGGGGATTCTCAATGAGCAGTTCTTC
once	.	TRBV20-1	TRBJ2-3	CSAQGQIYADTQYF	TGCAGTGCTCAAGGACAGATATACGCAGATACGCAGTATTTT
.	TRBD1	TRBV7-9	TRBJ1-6	CASSATGGYNSPLHF	TGTGCCAGCAGCGCTACAGGGGGCTATAATTCACCCCTCCACTTT
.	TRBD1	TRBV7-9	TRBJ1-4	CASSLRTGRELFF	TGTGCCAGCAGCCTTAGGACAGGTAGAGAACTGTTTTTT
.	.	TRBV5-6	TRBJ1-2	CASSFSGLGSINGYTF	TGTGCCAGCAGCTTCTCGGGGCTGGGAAGTATAAATGGCTACACCTTC
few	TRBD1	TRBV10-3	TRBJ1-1	CAISLNRGKQGTEAFF	TGTGCCATCAGTTTAAACAGGGGGAAGCAGGGGACTGAAGCTTTCTTT
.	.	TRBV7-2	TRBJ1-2	CASSFRQGVPYGYTF	TGTGCCAGCAGCTTCCGGCAGGGTGTACCCTATGGCTACACCTTC
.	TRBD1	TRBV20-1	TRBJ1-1	CSARSNRGRTEAFF	TGCAGTGCTAGAAGCAACAGGGGACGGACTGAAGCTTTCTTT
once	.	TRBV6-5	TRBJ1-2	CASSYSLRPGDYGYTF	TGTGCCAGCAGTTACTCCTTAAGGCCCGGGGACTATGGCTACACCTTC